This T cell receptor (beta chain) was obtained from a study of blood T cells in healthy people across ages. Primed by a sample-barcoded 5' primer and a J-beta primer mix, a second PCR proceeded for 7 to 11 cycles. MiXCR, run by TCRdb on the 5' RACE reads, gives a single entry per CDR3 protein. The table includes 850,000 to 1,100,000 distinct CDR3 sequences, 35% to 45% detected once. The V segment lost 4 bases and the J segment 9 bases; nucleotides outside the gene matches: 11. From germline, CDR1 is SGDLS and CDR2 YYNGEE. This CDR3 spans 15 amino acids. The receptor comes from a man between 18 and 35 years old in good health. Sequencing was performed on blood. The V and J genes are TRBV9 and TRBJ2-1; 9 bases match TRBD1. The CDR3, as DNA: TGTGCCAGCAGCAGCCGGGACAGGGTTATCTGTGAGCAGTTCTTC. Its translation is CASSSRDRVICEQFF.